This TCR beta chain was found in a study of T cells in Graves' hyperthyroidism and ophthalmopathy (dated by TCRdb to the late 2010s). About the investigation overall: Peripheral blood was sampled at the time of initial diagnosis, prior to any treatment. To identify distinguishing TCR V-J signatures, a discovery cohort of around 100 patients was used, comprising 40 to 45 with Graves' ophthalmopathy and approximately 58 with stable Graves' hyperthyroidism. Prospective prediction of ophthalmopathy was tested in an independent validation cohort of about 19 hyperthyroidism patients and some 17 patients who later progressed to ophthalmopathy. TCR Vbeta CDR3 sequencing of 120 to 150 peripheral blood samples (43 ophthalmopathy, 75 to 85 hyperthyroidism and some 17 progressor patients) is reported in the paper. Once sampling was done, hyperthyroidism patients were given methimazole at a starting dose of 30 mg daily, whereas ophthalmopathy patients were given high-dose intravenous methylprednisolone. The study also compared thyroid tissue and blood T-cell repertoires from five or six Graves' hyperthyroidism patients. The roughly 100 discovery patients were randomly divided into training and test sets at a 7:3 ratio.

The CDR3 runs 18 residues from the cysteine to the phenylalanine. The read is trimmed to its CDR3 DNA, 54 bases read in frame from base 1. The germline V gene provides CDR1 LGHNA and CDR2 YSLEER. Trimming accounts for 1 base at V and 3 bases at J, while the number of junction bases matched to no gene is 7. Summary of the overall study and its limitations: No statistical method was used to set the sample size in advance, and investigators knew the group allocation. A 13 V-J signature model separated ophthalmopathy from stable hyperthyroidism, with about 88% sensitivity and just under 84% specificity in cross-validation and 80%/75% in testing. In validation, progression to ophthalmopathy was predicted by the model with 70.59% sensitivity and approximately 78% specificity, a median of around 6.5 months before onset. Most expanded thyroid clonotypes (frequency above 0.001) were also detected in blood, suggesting blood repertoires may reflect thyroid immune responses.

This clonotype was detected a few times. Its target antigen remains unknown. Nothing much larger sits one base from this clone, and base qualities are not available. TCR beta CDR3 regions were amplified from RNA transcripts. The TCR CDR3 was subjected to a first round of RT-PCR using the HTBI primer set and the Qiagen OneStep RT-PCR kit. A second multiplex PCR round built the libraries, followed by size selection and purification. The libraries were sequenced on an Illumina HiSeq2000 using paired-end 100 bp reads. The study's processing was this. Raw data were processed with SOAPnuke, discarding reads with adapters, uncalled bases, mean Phred below 15, or no exact constant-primer or identifier match. COPE v1.2.5 was used to merge high-quality paired reads, and clonotypes were defined as unique nucleotide sequences. Clonotypes were aligned to IMGT TRBV, TRBD and TRBJ reference segments using MiTCR v1.1. The analysis was restricted to V-J combinations with a frequency above 0.0001, which together covered roughly 99% of the repertoires. A TCS score was defined as the ratio between F50 (clonal expansion) and ExV (chaos), using BLOSUM62-based TCRdist between CDR3 peptides within each V-J. Welch's t-statistics and random forest reduced around 510 V-J features to fewer than 15, which were used in a naive Bayes classifier (R e1071). The Morisita-Horn index was used to measure how similar the thyroid and blood repertoires were. TCRdb reworked the public reads: Q25 trimming with fastp, MiXCR clone assembly, productive beta chains retained. Rows are combined by CDR3 protein, so each entry shows the most common genes and DNA. It is TCRdb's table, rather than the study itself, that gives the V and J calls and clone size. For this sample there are 700,000 to 850,000 distinct CDR3 sequences; 30% to 40% appear just once. The ten largest clones take up around a third of the sample.

Stable Graves' hyperthyroidism was defined as the absence of progression to ophthalmopathy over 18 months of follow-up. The hyperthyroidism patients were between 18 and 65 years old and newly diagnosed, with a disease duration of less than 2 months. Any patient with an uncontrolled infection, another autoimmune disease, pregnancy or lactation was excluded. Diagnoses were based on clinical symptoms, serum thyroxine and TRAb, thyroid ultrasound and orbital computed tomography. PBMCs were isolated from around 10 ml of fresh peripheral blood by Ficoll-Paque density gradient centrifugation. Trizol reagent was used to extract total RNA, and RNA quality was then checked on an Agilent 2100 Bioanalyzer.

The source is a woman between 40 and 50 years old with Graves' hyperthyroidism. The sample taken for sequencing was blood. The rearranged segments are TRBV4-3 and TRBJ2-2; 11 of the junction bases match TRBD2. Here the CDR3 is given as CASSQVTSGSHHTGELFF. The nucleotides are TGCGCCAGCAGCCAAGTCACTAGCGGGAGTCATCACACCGGGGAGCTGTTTTTT.